This T cell receptor (beta chain) was recovered during a study of cytomegalovirus exposure and HLA in healthy donors. Study-wide points: Later on, a genetic analysis was performed. It linked a missense variant in DCLRE1C with V- and J-gene trimming of TCR beta. A later analysis linked some 18,000 TCR beta sequences to HLA alleles at 0.05 false discovery rate. Among the CMV-associated chains, a few were confirmed in vitro as specific for CMV antigens. A later analysis showed TCR association rates differing by HLA locus, peaking at DRB1 and lowest at HLA-C.

As for this clone: Its antigen is not known.

The CDR3 loop spans 15 amino acids. Germline CDR1 is SEHNR and CDR2 is FQNEAQ (reference sequence). 13 Jbeta primers and 60 Vbeta primers were used for the PCR. Measured with immunoSEQ multiplex PCR; TCRdb has only the in-frame clones, and not every one. The sample includes roughly 68,000 clones, under 85% of them seen just once. V and J are TRBV7-9 and TRBJ2-5; D gene uncertain. The J call could be wrong; TRBJ2-7 is a better fit for the DNA end. Sequenced sample: PBMCs. The TCR sequence derives from a male donor in good health and CMV-seropositive. CDR3 residues: CASSLARGVSYEQYF. The CDR3 DNA follows: TGTGCCAGCAGCTTAGCGCGAGGAGTCTCCTACGAGCAGTACTTC.